This section outlines one T cell receptor (beta chain) sequence together with its context. Its antigen is not identified. Amplification of TCR alpha and beta CDR3 regions from RNA used iRepertoire nested multiplex PCR. TCRdb ran MiXCR on the multiplex PCR reads and lists one entry per CDR3 protein. Seen here are more than 300,000 distinct CDR3 sequences, more than 35% observed once, and the top ten hold about 11%. This sample was taken from a study of glioma-infiltrating T cells. The overall study: Glioblastomas were WHO grade IV, sampled at first diagnosis; low-grade were grade II. The study, taken as a whole, reports: Gliomas, especially low-grade, showed above-expected tissue-blood divergence; non-neoplastic patients showed below. A blood CDR3 motif signature was depleted in highly divergent patients.

This CDR3 region has 13 residues. Germline CDR1 reads SEHNR; CDR2 reads FQNEAQ (reference sequence). V dropped 11 bases and J dropped 4; count of bases not matched to a gene: 11. This TCR was sampled from a human donor with low-grade glioma or glioblastoma, undergoing nonglioma brain surgery, or in good health (not recorded which). Sequencing input: glioma tissue, nonneoplastic brain tissue, or PBMCs (not recorded which). This chain uses TRBV7-9 with TRBJ2-7; the match to TRBD1 covers 7 bases. CDR3 nucleotide sequence: TGTGCCTGCACCAGCTACAGGGGATACGAGCAGTACTTC. This encodes CACTSYRGYEQYF.